This passage covers 9 T cell receptor beta chains from one sample sequenced in a study of control samples from healthy donors and cancer patients. Assay used: immunoSEQ multiplex PCR; TCRdb lists only in-frame clones, some missing. Here the sample spans some 130,000 clones, just under 95% being singletons. Sequencing was done on a sample of blood. These receptors all stem from a man younger than 35 in good health.

The chain couples TRBV11-3 to TRBJ2-7; unclear D gene. The CDR3 loop spans 15 amino acids. In germline, CDR1 is SGHNT, CDR2 YENEEA. V lost 5 bases and J lost 1, with 15 bases in between. Here the CDR3 DNA reads TGTGCCAGCAGCCCCCCGGCAGGTGGGTCCTACGAGCAGTACTTC. Protein product: CASSPPAGGSYEQYF.

V usage is TRBV9 and J usage is TRBJ1-2; D might be TRBD1 (6 bases). The CDR3 spans 14 residues. CDR1 is SGDLS, CDR2 YYNGEE, per germline. Deletions cut 0 bases from V and 8 bases from J, with 14 bases between. CDR3 in DNA: TGTGCCAGCAGCGTAGGTGGGGGGGCGTACGGCTACACCTTC. Protein product: CASSVGGGAYGYTF.

The count of this clone is one. The V call is TRBV23-1, the J call TRBJ1-2; no definite D call. TRBV23-1 is annotated as an ORF whose role is uncertain. V lost 3 bases and J lost 3, with 8 bases in between. The CDR3 loop spans 13 amino acids. DNA of the CDR3: TGCGCCAGCAGTCACCCCGGGGACTATGGCTACACCTTC. Protein: CASSHPGDYGYTF.

J is TRBJ2-3 and V is TRBV9; D gene ambiguous. CDR1 is SGDLS, CDR2 YYNGEE, per germline. This CDR3 has 13 residues. Trimming shortened V by 2 bases and J by 4 bases, and 8 bases separated the two germline ends. The CDR3 reads CASSVGTADTQYF. DNA of the CDR3: TGTGCCAGCAGCGTGGGCACAGCAGATACGCAGTATTTT.

The chain is built from TRBV24-1 and TRBJ1-5; D remains unclear. The V and J ends lost 6 bases and 0 bases respectively, with 17 bases between them. The CDR3 totals 17 residues. Per germline, CDR1 KGHDR and CDR2 SFDVKD. In nucleotides, the CDR3 is TGTGCCACCAGTCCCAAGTACCTCACCCTTAGCAATCAGCCCCAGCATTTT. Amino acid sequence: CATSPKYLTLSNQPQHF.

J is TRBJ2-7 and V is TRBV9; D possibly uses TRBD1 or TRBD2 (6 bases each). Germline V gene data show CDR1 as SGDLS and CDR2 as YYNGEE. V gave up 1 base and J gave up 3 bases, with 11 bases separating them. The CDR3 has 14 amino acids. The DNA of the CDR3 is TGTGCCAGCAGCGTAAGGGGGGCGGGCTACGAGCAGTACTTC. This gives the protein CASSVRGAGYEQYF. Full variable domain (rest looked up from reference TRBV9 and TRBJ2-7): DSGVTQTPKHLITATGQRVTLRCSPRSGDLSVYWYQQSLDQGLQFLIQYYNGEERAKGNILERFSAQQFPDLHSELNLSSLELGDSALYFCASSVRGAGYEQYFGPGTRLTVT.

The chain joins TRBV6-1 to TRBJ1-2; D might be TRBD1 (5 bases). CDR1 MNHNS and CDR2 SASEGT come from the germline V gene. This CDR3 is built from 15 residues. Deletions cut 2 bases from V and 1 base from J, with 11 bases between. CDR3 bases: TGTGCCAGCAGTGAAACGGGACCGCTTAACTATGGCTACACCTTC. This codes for CASSETGPLNYGYTF.

The chain uses TRBV7-7 and TRBJ2-1; D unclear. Germline-derived CDR1 and CDR2 are SSHAT and FNYEAQ (reference sequence). The CDR3 has 13 residues. V was shortened by 5 bases and J by 6 bases, with 11 bases between the two germline ends. CDR3 sequence reads: CASSPGTVNEQFF. The DNA for the CDR3 is TGTGCCAGCAGCCCCGGTACGGTCAATGAGCAGTTCTTC.

This sequence joins TRBV20-1 and TRBJ2-7; D might be TRBD1 (5 bases). Looked up from germline, CDR1 is DFQATT and CDR2 is SNEGSKA (reference sequence). This CDR3 has 12 amino acids. V shed 3 bases and J shed 6 bases, with 12 bases lying between them. The CDR3 reads CSASTGGREQYF. The CDR3 DNA reads as TGCAGTGCTAGTACAGGCGGTCGCGAGCAGTACTTC.